This T cell receptor beta chain was identified in a study of cytomegalovirus exposure and HLA in healthy donors. Study overall: About 85 million unique TCR sequences came from HLA-typed donors in an early release.

The CDR3 runs to 14 residues. The V and J ends lost 3 bases and 7 bases, in that order; junction bases with no gene match: 8. CDR1 is SGDLS and CDR2 is YYNGEE in the germline V gene. Study findings and constraints: Cytomegalovirus-associated TCR beta chains were listed, numbering under 200. Follow-up analysis found HLA locus-dependent TCR association rates, highest for DRB1 and lowest for HLA-C. Solely CMV serostatus was available to characterize immune exposure.

PCR primers comprised 60 Vbeta and 13 Jbeta primers. Generated by immunoSEQ multiplex PCR, the TCRdb table keeps only in-frame clones and is missing some. The profile shows some 150,000 clones, approximately 80% of them singletons. This clone was recorded only once. The target antigen is unknown. The chain employs TRBV9 and TRBJ2-3, with TRBD2 matching over 7 bases. Material: PBMCs. This clonotype originated in a woman aged 45 to 65 in good health and CMV-seronegative. The CDR3 is CASSGSSGVNTQYF. DNA for the CDR3: TGTGCCAGCAGCGGGTCGAGCGGGGTTAATACGCAGTATTTT.